Below, 17 T cell receptor beta chains from the same sample are listed, as sequenced in a study of T cell responses to AZD1222 COVID-19 vaccine. Data came from immunoSEQ multiplex PCR; TCRdb stores just in-frame clones and leaves some out. The sample lists more than 60,000 clones, 80% to 90% occurring once. The material was peripheral blood, obtained on day 0 of AZD1222 vaccination. The receptors stem from an adult in good health.

This clone was seen more than once but under ten times. The rearrangement uses TRBV5-1 and TRBJ1-1; the D is unclear. The CDR3 spans 13 residues. Germline V CDR1 and CDR2: SGHRS, YFSETQ. V was cut by 5 bases and J by 7 bases, with 15 bases left in between. CDR3 sequence: CASRAQLEVEAFF. DNA for the CDR3: TGCGCCAGCAGGGCTCAACTCGAGGTTGAAGCTTTCTTT.

The gene calls are TRBV24-1 and TRBJ2-7, with 8 bases matching TRBD2. Germline assignment: CDR1 KGHDR and CDR2 SFDVKD. The CDR3 contains 13 residues. The V and J ends lost 8 bases and 7 bases, in that order; junction bases with no gene match: 9. Here the CDR3 reads CATNGVAGPEQYV. DNA for the CDR3: TGTGCCACCAACGGGGTAGCGGGACCTGAGCAGTACGTC.

This clone was seen only once. J is TRBJ1-1 and V is TRBV10-3; tentative D call: TRBD1 (5 bases). There are 14 residues in the CDR3. Germline V gene lookup returns CDR1 ENHRY and CDR2 SYGVKD. V lost 8 bases, J lost 1 base, and 14 bases lay in between. The CDR3 loop is CAIAGTTRNTEAFF. As DNA, the CDR3 is TGTGCCATCGCCGGGACTACGAGGAACACTGAAGCTTTCTTT.

The chain uses TRBV7-9 and TRBJ1-5; 10 bases line up with TRBD1. Germline V gene sequence: CDR1 SEHNR, CDR2 FQNEAQ (reference sequence). The V and J ends lost 6 bases and 3 bases, in that order; junction bases with no gene match: 8. CDR3 length: 16 amino acids. The CDR3 spells CASSSRDRGPNQPQHF. The CDR3 DNA reads TGTGCCAGCAGTTCCCGGGACAGGGGTCCCAATCAGCCCCAGCATTTT. The complete variable domain, with remaining parts taken from reference TRBV7-9 and TRBJ1-5, reads DTGVSQNPRHKITKRGQNVTFRCDPISEHNRLYWYRQTLGQGPEFLTYFQNEAQLEKSRLLSDRFSAERPKGSFSTLEIQRTEQGDSAMYLCASSSRDRGPNQPQHFGDGTRLSIL.

The chain employs TRBV4-1 and TRBJ2-7; D unresolved. Between the trimmed V and J ends, which lost 1 base and 2 bases, there was a span of 15 bases. Per germline, CDR1 MGHRA and CDR2 YSYEKL. The CDR3 spans 16 residues. In DNA, the CDR3 is TGCGCCAGCAGCCAAGTTGCGGCAGACAACCCCTACGAGCAGTACTTC. Its protein is CASSQVAADNPYEQYF.

V and J are TRBV6-2 or TRBV6-3 and TRBJ2-7; 9 nucleotides line up with TRBD1. The germline gives CDR1 MNHEY, CDR2 SVGEGT. The CDR3 length is 19 residues. The J segment lost 2 bases and the V segment lost 5 bases, leaving 19 bases of the junction unmatched. The CDR3 DNA reads TGTGCCAGCAGTCGCCCCGGACAGGGGATAGGGAGAAGCGCCTACGAGCAGTACGTC. Translating it yields CASSRPGQGIGRSAYEQYV.

The rearrangement joins TRBV6-2 or TRBV6-3 to TRBJ1-2; D is possibly TRBD1 (6 bases). CDR1 is MNHEY and CDR2 is SVGEGT in the germline V gene. The CDR3 runs to 14 residues. Trimming took off 4 bases at V and 5 bases at J, with 14 bases between the two ends. This chain's CDR3 is CASSSTVGTYGYTF. The CDR3 nucleotides read TGTGCCAGCAGTTCTACAGTAGGGACATATGGCTACACCTTC.

The genes are TRBV7-9 and TRBJ1-2; no clear D. V dropped 0 bases and J dropped 1 base, with 12 bases sitting between them. Germline CDR1 reads SEHNR; CDR2 reads FQNEAQ (reference sequence). The CDR3 is 16 residues long. The DNA of the CDR3 is TGTGCCAGCAGCTTAGCGTCTGCCGGGATTAACTATGGCTACACCTTC. Translation gives CASSLASAGINYGYTF. Full variable domain (rest looked up from reference TRBV7-9 and TRBJ1-2): DTGVSQNPRHKITKRGQNVTFRCDPISEHNRLYWYRQTLGQGPEFLTYFQNEAQLEKSRLLSDRFSAERPKGSFSTLEIQRTEQGDSAMYLCASSLASAGINYGYTFGSGTRLTVV.

The rearrangement uses TRBV6-1 and TRBJ2-2; 11 nucleotides line up with TRBD2. This CDR3 has 15 residues. The V gene's germline CDR1 is MNHNS and CDR2 SASEGT. V gave up 2 bases and J gave up 7 bases; unmatched junction bases: 3. CDR3 nucleotides: TGTGCCAGCAGTGAATGGCTAGCGGGAGGCGGGGAGCTGTTTTTT. Protein product: CASSEWLAGGGELFF.

This clone was found many times. V and J are TRBV7-9 and TRBJ2-3, with 10 bases matching TRBD2. The CDR3 has 17 residues. CDR1 SEHNR and CDR2 FQNEAQ come from the germline V gene (reference sequence). The junction had 9 bases not matched to a gene; V was cut back by 1 base and J by 5 bases. The CDR3 loop is CASSLESGRAGIDTQYF. CDR3 DNA: TGTGCCAGCAGCTTAGAGAGCGGGAGGGCCGGGATAGATACGCAGTATTTT.

The chain is built from TRBV14 and TRBJ2-3; either TRBD1 or TRBD2 may fit D (5 bases each). The CDR3 extends over 15 amino acids. V dropped 4 bases and J dropped 2 bases, with 13 bases sitting between them. Germline values: CDR1 SGHDN, CDR2 FVKESK. The CDR3 DNA is TGTGCCAGCAGCCGGCGCACCGGGGCCACAGATACGCAGTATTTT. Translating it yields CASSRRTGATDTQYF.

The V gene is TRBV3-1 (or the pseudogene TRBV3-2), the J gene TRBJ1-2, with a tentative D call TRBD1 (5 bases). V lost 0 bases and J lost 4, with 6 bases in between. There are 13 residues in the CDR3. Per germline, CDR1 LGHDT and CDR2 YNNKEL (reference sequence). The DNA for the CDR3 is TGTGCCAGCAGCCAAGAGGGGGGCTATGGCTACACCTTC. Protein: CASSQEGGYGYTF.

For the CDR3, the DNA is TGTGCCAGCAGGAGCGAAGGTTCCGGCGAGCAGTTCTTC. This sequence encodes CASRSEGSGEQFF. This rearrangement joins TRBV12-3 or TRBV12-4 to TRBJ2-1; D is undetermined. Trimming cost V 6 bases and J 10 bases, with 16 bases left between them. This CDR3 has 13 residues.

V and J are TRBV25-1 and TRBJ1-4, with 8 bases fitting TRBD1. The CDR3 extends over 14 amino acids. In germline, CDR1 is MGHDK, CDR2 SYGVNS. The V segment lost 7 bases and the J segment 4 bases; nucleotides outside the gene matches: 5. The CDR3 region has the DNA TGTGCCAGCACCTCGGACAGGGATAATGAAAAACTGTTTTTT. Its protein is CASTSDRDNEKLFF. The whole variable domain, filled in from reference TRBV25-1 and TRBJ1-4, reads EADIYQTPRYLVIGTGKKITLECSQTMGHDKMYWYQQDPGMELHLIHYSYGVNSTEKGDLSSESTVSRIRTEHFPLTLESARPSHTSQYLCASTSDRDNEKLFFGSGTQLSVL.

The chain carries TRBV28 and TRBJ1-2, with no clear D. CDR1 and CDR2 from the germline V gene are MDHEN and SYDVKM. The CDR3 runs to 14 residues. The germline V and J ends were trimmed by 3 bases and 0 bases, with 8 bases remaining between them. The CDR3 nucleotides are TGTGCCAGCAGTTTTGCCGGCGCTAACTATGGCTACACCTTC. This gives the protein CASSFAGANYGYTF.

V and J are TRBV5-1 and TRBJ2-1; D is undetermined. CDR3 length equals 15 residues. V was shortened by 0 bases and J by 0 bases, with 7 bases between the two germline ends. Germline values: CDR1 SGHRS, CDR2 YFSETQ. The CDR3 region has the DNA TGCGCCAGCAGCTTGGGTGGTAGCTCCTACAATGAGCAGTTCTTC. Encoded protein: CASSLGGSSYNEQFF.

The V gene is TRBV4-1, the J gene TRBJ2-4; unclear D gene. The V gene lost 0 bases and the J gene lost 2 bases, with 14 bases spanning the gap. The germline V gene encodes CDR1 MGHRA and CDR2 YSYEKL. The length of the CDR3 is 17 residues. CDR3: CASSQDPAYPTKNIQYF. The CDR3 DNA reads TGCGCCAGCAGCCAAGATCCAGCGTACCCAACCAAAAACATTCAGTACTTC.